This T cell receptor beta chain was identified in a study of identical twins. A single record per CDR3 protein comes from TCRdb applying MiXCR to the 5' RACE reads. The sample holds 400,000 to 500,000 distinct CDR3 sequences; roughly an eighth are singletons and the top ten take about 0.94%. The germline V gene has CDR1 MRHNA and CDR2 SNTAGT. Trimming removed 10 bases at V and 1 base at J, with 15 bases between. The CDR3 covers 14 residues. The same data also went into a second study, on yellow fever vaccine responses in identical twins.

The sequencing input was CD4+ T cells sorted from blood. The clonotype comes from a woman aged 18-29 years in good health. The chain combines TRBV6-4 with TRBJ2-3; D might be TRBD1 or TRBD2, each matching 5 bases. DNA of the CDR3: TGTGCCACCGCCGGGACCCAACGCACAGATACGCAGTATTTT. Encoded protein: CATAGTQRTDTQYF.